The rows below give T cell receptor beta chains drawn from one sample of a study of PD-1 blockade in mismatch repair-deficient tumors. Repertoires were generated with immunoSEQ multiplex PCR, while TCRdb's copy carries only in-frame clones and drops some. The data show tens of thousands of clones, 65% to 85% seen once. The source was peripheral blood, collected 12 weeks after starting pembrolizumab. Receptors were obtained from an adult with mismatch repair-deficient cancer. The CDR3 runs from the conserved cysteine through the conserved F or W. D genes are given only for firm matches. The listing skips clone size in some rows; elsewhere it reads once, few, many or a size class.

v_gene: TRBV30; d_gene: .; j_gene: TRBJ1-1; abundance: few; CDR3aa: CAGERNTEAFF; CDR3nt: TGTGCCGGAGAAAGGAACACTGAAGCTTTCTTT
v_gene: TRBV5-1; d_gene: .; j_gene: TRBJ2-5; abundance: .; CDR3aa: CASSRGQGAQETQYF; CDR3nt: TGCGCCAGCAGCCGGGGACAAGGGGCCCAAGAGACCCAGTACTTC
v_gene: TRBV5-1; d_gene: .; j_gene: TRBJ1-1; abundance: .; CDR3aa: CASSPGLNTEAFF; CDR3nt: TGCGCCAGCAGCCCGGGACTGAACACTGAAGCTTTCTTT
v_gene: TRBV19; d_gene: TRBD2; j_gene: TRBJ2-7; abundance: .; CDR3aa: CASSITASGTYEQYF; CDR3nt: TGTGCCAGTAGTATAACGGCTAGCGGAACCTACGAGCAGTACTTC
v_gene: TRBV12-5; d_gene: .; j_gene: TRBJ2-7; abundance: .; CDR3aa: CASGLLRSRVFLSYEQYF; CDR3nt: TGTGCTAGTGGTTTGCTGCGTAGCAGGGTGTTTCTCTCCTACGAGCAGTACTTC
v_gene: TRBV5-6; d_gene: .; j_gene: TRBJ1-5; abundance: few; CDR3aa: CASSPGPNQPQHF; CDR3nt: TGTGCCAGCAGCCCGGGTCCGAATCAGCCCCAGCATTTT
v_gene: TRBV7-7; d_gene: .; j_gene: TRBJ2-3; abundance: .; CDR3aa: CASSPGRTTDTQYF; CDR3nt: TGTGCTAGCAGTCCGGGACGGACCACAGATACGCAGTATTTT
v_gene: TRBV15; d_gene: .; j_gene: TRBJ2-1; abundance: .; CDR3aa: CATSSRAKDNEQFF; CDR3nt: TGTGCCACCAGCTCCCGGGCCAAGGACAATGAGCAGTTCTTC
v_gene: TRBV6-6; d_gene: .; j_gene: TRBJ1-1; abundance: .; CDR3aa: CATKWKELNTEAFF; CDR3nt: TGTGCCACGAAGTGGAAGGAGTTGAACACTGAAGCTTTCTTT
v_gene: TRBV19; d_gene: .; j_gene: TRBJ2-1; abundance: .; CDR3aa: CASSHLLNEQFF; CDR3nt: TGTGCCAGTAGTCACTTACTGAATGAGCAGTTCTTC
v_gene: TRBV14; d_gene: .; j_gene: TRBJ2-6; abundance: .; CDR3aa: CASSWGSGANVLTF; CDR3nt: TGTGCCAGCAGCTGGGGTTCTGGGGCCAACGTCCTGACTTTC
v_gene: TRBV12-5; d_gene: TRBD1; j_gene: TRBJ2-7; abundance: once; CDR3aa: CASGSGTGSDEQYF; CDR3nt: TGTGCTAGTGGTTCCGGGACAGGGTCGGACGAGCAGTACTTC
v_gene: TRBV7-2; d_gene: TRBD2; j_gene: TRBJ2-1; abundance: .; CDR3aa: CASSIFAAGVGDNEQFF; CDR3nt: TGTGCCAGCAGCATATTTGCGGCGGGAGTCGGCGACAATGAGCAGTTCTTC
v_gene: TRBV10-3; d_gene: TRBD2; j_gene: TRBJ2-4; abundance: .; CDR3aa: CAISDGSSGNIQYF; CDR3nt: TGTGCCATCAGTGATGGGTCTAGCGGAAACATTCAGTACTTC
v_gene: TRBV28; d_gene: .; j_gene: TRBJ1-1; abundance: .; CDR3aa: CASGTGQDTEAFF; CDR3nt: TGTGCCAGTGGGACGGGTCAGGACACTGAAGCTTTCTTT
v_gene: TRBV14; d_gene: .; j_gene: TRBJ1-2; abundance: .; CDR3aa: CASSQGQALNYGYTF; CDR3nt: TGTGCCAGCAGCCAAGGACAGGCTCTCAACTATGGCTACACCTTC
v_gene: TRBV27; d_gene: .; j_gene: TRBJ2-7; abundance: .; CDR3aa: CASSLSMRGALAYEQYF; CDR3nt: TGTGCCAGCAGTTTATCGATGCGAGGGGCCCTTGCCTACGAGCAGTACTTC
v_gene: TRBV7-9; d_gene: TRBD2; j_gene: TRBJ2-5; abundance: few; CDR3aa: CAILSGSQETQYF; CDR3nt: TGTGCCATCCTGAGCGGGAGCCAAGAGACCCAGTACTTC
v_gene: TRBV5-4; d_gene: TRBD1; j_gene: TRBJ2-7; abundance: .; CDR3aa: CASSLFKGAGEQYF; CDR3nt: TGTGCCAGCAGCTTGTTCAAGGGGGCGGGTGAGCAGTACTTC
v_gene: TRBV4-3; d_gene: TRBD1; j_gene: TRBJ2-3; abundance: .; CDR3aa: CASSQRIDRVLPTDTQYF; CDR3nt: TGCGCCAGCAGCCAGAGAATCGACAGGGTCTTACCCACAGATACGCAGTATTTT